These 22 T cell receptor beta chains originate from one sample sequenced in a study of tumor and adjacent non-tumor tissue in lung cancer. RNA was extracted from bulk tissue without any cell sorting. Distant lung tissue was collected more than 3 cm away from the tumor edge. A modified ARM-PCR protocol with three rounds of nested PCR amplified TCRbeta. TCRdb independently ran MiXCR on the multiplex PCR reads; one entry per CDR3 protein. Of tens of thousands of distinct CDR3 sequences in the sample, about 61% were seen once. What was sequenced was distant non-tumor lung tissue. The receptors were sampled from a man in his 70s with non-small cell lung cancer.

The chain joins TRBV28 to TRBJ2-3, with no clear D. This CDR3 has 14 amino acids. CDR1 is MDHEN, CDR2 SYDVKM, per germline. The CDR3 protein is CVGSFVAGTDTQYF. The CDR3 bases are TGTGTCGGCAGTTTTGTAGCAGGTACAGATACGCAGTATTTT.

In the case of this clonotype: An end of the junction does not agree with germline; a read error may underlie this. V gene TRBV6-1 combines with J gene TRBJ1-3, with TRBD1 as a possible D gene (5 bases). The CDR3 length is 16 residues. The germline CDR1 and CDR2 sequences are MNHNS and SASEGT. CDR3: CTSSDRPGTSGNTIYF. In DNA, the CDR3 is TGTACCAGCAGCGATCGTCCGGGGACCTCTGGAAACACCATATATTTT.

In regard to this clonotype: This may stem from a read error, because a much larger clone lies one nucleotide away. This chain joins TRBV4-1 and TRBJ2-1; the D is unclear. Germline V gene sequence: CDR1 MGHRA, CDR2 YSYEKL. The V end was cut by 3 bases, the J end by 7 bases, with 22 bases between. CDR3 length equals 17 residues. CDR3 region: CASSHVMAGSGTNEQFF. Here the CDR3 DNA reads TGCGCCAGCAGCCATGTAATGGCTGGGTCCGGAACGAATGAGCAGTTCTTC.

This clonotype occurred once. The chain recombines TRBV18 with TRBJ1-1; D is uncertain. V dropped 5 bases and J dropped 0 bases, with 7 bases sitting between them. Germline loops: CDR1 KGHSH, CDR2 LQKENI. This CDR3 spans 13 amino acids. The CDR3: CASSSGVNTEAFF. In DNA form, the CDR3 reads TGTGCCAGCTCAAGCGGGGTGAACACTGAAGCTTTCTTT.

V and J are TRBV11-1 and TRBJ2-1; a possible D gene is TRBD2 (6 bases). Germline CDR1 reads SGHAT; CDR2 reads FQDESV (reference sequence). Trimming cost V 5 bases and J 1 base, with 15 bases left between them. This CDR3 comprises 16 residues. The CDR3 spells CASSPTNGSSYNEQFF. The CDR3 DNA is TGTGCCAGCAGCCCAACTAACGGGAGTTCCTACAATGAGCAGTTCTTC.

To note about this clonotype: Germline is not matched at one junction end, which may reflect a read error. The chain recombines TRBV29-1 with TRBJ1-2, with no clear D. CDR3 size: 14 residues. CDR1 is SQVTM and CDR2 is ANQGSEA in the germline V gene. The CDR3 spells CSVEGGKDRYDYTF. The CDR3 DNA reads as TGCAGCGTTGAGGGTGGAAAGGATCGCTATGACTACACCTTC.

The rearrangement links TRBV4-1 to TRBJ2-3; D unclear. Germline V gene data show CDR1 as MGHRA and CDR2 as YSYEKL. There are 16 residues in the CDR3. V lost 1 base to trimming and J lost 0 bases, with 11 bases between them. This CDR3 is CASSQVSAPSTDTQYF. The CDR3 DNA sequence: TGCGCCAGCAGCCAAGTATCGGCGCCAAGCACAGATACGCAGTATTTT.

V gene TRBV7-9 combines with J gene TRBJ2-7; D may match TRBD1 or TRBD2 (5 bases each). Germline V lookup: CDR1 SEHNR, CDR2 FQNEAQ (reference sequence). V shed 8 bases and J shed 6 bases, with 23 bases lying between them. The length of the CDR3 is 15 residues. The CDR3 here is CASGAGGIGGGEQYF. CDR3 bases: TGTGCCAGCGGGGCAGGAGGCATTGGTGGGGGCGAGCAGTACTTC.

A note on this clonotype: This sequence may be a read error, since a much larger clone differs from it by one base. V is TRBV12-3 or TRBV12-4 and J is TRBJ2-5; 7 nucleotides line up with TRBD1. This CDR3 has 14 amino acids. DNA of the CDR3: TGTGCCAGAAGTTTACGAGCAGGGGGAGAGACCCAGTACTTC. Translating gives CARSLRAGGETQYF.

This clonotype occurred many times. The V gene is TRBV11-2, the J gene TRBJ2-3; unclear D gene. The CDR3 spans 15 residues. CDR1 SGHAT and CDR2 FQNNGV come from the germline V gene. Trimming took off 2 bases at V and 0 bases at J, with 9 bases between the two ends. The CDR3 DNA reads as TGTGCCAGCAGCTTACAAGGCTCTAGCACAGATACGCAGTATTTT. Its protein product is CASSLQGSSTDTQYF.

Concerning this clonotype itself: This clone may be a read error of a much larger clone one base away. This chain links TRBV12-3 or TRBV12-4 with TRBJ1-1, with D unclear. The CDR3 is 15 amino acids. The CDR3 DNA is TGTGCCAGCAGTTTAGCAGGACCCATGAACACTGAAGCTCTCTTT. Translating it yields CASSLAGPMNTEALF.

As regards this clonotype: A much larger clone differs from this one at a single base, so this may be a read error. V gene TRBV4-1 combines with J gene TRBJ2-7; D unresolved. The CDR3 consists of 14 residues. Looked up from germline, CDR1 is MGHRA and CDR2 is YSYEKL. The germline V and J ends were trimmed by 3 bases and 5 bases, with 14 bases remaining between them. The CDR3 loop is CASSHPGANHEQYF. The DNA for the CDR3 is TGCGCCAGCAGCCACCCGGGTGCTAACCACGAGCAGTACTTC.

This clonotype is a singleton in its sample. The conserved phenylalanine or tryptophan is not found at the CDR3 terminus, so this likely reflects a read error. The CDR3 region is CASSPQRTRELFL. CDR3 bases: TGTGCCAGCAGTCCACAGAGGACCCGGGAGCTGTTTCTT. The chain combines TRBV11-2 with TRBJ2-2; D is unresolved. Germline CDR1 SGHAT, CDR2 FQNNGV. CDR3 length: 13 residues. Trimming shortened V by 6 bases and J by 9 bases, and 14 bases separated the two germline ends.

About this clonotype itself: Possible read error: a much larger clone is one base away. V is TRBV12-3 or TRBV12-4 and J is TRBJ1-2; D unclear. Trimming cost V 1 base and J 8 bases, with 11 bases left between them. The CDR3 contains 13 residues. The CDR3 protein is CASSLVDVEGYTF. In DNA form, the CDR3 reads TGTGCCAGCAGTTTAGTCGACGTGGAGGGCTACACCTTC.

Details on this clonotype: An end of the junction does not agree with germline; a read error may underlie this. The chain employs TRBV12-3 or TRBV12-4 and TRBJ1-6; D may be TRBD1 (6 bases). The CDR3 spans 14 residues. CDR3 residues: CASSSQGGSSPPHF. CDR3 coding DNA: TGTGCTAGCAGTTCACAGGGAGGAAGTTCACCCCCCCACTTT.

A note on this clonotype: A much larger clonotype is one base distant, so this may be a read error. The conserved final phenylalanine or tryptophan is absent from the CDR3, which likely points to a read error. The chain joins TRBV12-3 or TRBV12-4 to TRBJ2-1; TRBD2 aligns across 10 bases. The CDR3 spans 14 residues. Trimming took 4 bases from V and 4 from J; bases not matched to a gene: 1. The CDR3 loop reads CASSSSGGYNEQFL. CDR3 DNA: TGTGCCAGCAGTTCTAGCGGGGGTTACAATGAGCAGTTCTTA.

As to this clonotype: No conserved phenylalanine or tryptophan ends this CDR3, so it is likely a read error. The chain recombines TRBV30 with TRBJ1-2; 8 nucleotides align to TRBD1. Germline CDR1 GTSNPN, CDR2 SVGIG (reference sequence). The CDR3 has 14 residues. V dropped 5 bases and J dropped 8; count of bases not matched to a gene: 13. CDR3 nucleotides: TGTGCCTGGGCACGACAGGGGTCGGTAGGAGGCTACACCTTA. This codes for CAWARQGSVGGYTL.

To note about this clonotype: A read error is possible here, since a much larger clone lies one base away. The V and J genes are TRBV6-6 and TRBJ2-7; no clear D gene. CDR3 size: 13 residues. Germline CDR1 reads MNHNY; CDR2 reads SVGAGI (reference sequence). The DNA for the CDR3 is TGTGCCAGCAATTACCCAAGCTCCTACGAGCAGTACTTC. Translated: CASNYPSSYEQYF.

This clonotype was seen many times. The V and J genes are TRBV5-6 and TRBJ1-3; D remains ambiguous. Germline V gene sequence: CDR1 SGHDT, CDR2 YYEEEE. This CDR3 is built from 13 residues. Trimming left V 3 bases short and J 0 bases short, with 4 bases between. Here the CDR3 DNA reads TGTGCCAGCAGCTCTATCTCTGGAAACACCATATATTTT. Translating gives CASSSISGNTIYF.

The CDR3 DNA is TGCGCCAGCAGCCAACCACAGATCCAATACACTGGAAACACCATATATTTT. Amino acid sequence: CASSQPQIQYTGNTIYF. The V gene is TRBV4-1, the J gene TRBJ1-3; no reliable D call. Germline V gives CDR1 MGHRA, CDR2 YSYEKL. The CDR3 totals 17 residues. V was clipped by 2 bases and J by 2 bases, with 16 bases between them.

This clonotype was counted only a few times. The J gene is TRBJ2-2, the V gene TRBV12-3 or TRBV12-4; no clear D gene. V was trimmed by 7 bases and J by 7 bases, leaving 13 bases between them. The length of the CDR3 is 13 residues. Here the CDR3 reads CASTLILVGELFF. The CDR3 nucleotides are TGTGCCAGCACTTTGATCCTTGTCGGGGAGCTGTTTTTT.

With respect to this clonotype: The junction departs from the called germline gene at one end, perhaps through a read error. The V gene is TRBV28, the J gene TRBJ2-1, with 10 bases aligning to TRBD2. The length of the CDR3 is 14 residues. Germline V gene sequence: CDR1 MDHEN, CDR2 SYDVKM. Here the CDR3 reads CVSSSSGRDNEQFF. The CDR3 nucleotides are TGTGTCAGCAGCTCAAGCGGGAGGGACAATGAGCAGTTCTTC.